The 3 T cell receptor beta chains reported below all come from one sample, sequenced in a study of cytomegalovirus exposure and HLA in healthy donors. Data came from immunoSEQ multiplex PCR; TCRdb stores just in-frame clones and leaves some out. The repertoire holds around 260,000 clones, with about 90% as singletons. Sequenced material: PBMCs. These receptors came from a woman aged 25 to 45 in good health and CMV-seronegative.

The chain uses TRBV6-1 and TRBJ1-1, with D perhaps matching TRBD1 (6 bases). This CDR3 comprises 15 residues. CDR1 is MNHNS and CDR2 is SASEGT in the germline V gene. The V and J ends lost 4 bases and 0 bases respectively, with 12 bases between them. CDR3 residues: CASSALTGMNTEAFF. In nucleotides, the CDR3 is TGTGCCAGCAGTGCCTTAACAGGGATGAACACTGAAGCTTTCTTT.

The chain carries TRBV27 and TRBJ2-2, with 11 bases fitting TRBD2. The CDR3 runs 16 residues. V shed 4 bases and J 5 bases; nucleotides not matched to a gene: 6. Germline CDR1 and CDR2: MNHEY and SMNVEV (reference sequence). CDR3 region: CASSSGTSGATGELFF. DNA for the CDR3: TGTGCCAGCAGTTCCGGGACTAGCGGAGCAACCGGGGAGCTGTTTTTT.

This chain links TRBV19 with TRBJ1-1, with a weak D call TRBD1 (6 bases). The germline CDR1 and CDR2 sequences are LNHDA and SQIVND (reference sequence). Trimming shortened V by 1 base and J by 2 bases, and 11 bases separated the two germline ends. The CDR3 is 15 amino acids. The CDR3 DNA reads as TGTGCCAGTAGTATAGTCAGGACAGTCAACACTGAAGCTTTCTTT. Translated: CASSIVRTVNTEAFF.